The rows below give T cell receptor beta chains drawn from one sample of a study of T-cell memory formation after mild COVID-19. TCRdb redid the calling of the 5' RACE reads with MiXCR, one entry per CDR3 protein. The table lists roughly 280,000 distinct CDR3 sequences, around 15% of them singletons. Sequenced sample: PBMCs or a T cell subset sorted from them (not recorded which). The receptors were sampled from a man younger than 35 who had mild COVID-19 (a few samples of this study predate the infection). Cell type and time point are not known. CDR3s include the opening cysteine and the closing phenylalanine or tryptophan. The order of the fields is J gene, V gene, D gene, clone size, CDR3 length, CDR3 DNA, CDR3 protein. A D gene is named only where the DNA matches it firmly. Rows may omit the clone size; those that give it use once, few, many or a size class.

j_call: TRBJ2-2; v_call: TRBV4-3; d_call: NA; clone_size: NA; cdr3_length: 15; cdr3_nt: TGCGCCAGCAGCCAAGATTCTATGGGGACCGGGGAGCTGTTTTTT; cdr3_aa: CASSQDSMGTGELFF
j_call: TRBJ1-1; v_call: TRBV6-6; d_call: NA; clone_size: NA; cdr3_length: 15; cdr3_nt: TGTGCCAGCACCAGGCAGGGTAGTTATGGGACTGAAGCTTTCTTT; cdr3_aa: CASTRQGSYGTEAFF
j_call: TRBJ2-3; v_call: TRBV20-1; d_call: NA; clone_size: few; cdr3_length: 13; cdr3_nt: TGCAGTGCTAGACCGGAGTTCACAGATACGCAGTATTTT; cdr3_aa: CSARPEFTDTQYF
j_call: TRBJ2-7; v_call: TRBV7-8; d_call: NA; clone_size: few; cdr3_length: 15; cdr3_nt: TGTGCCAGCAGTTTCCCGGGACGGGGGCCCTACGAGCAGTACTTC; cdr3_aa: CASSFPGRGPYEQYF
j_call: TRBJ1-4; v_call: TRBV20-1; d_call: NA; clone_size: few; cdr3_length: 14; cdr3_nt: TGCAGTGCTCCACCCGCAGGGAGTAATGAAAAACTGTTTTTT; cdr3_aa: CSAPPAGSNEKLFF
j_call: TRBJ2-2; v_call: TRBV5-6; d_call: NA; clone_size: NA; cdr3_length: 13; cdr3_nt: TGTGCCAGCAGCTCTGGGGGGAACGGGGAGCTGTTTTTT; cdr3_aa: CASSSGGNGELFF
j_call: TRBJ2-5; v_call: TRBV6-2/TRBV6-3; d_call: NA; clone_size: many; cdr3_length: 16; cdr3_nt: TGTGCCAGCACTCCTGTCCCCGACAGGCATAGTAAGACCCAGTACTTC; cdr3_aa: CASTPVPDRHSKTQYF
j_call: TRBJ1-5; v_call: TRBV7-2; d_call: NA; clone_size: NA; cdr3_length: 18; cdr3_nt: TGTGCCAGCAGCTTAAGAGGGGAGCCGGGTAATAGCAATCAGCCCCAGCATTTT; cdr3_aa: CASSLRGEPGNSNQPQHF
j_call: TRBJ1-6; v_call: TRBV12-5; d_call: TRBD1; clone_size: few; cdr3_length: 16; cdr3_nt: TGTGCTAGTGGCTCTAGGATGGGACAGTATAATTCACCCCTCCACTTT; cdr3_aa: CASGSRMGQYNSPLHF
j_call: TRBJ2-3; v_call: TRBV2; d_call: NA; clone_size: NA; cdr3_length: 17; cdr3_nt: TGTGCCAGCATCCCGCGTGGGGGGGGCGCGAGGGACGGTACGCAGTATTTT; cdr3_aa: CASIPRGGGARDGTQYF
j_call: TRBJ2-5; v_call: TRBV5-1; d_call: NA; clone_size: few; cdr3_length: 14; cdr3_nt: TGCGCCAGCAGCTTCGGGACAAACCAAGAGACCCAGTACTTC; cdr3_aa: CASSFGTNQETQYF
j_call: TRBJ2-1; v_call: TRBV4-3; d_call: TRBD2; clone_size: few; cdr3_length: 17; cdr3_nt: TGCGCCAGCAGCCAAGATGGCAGCGGGGGGATTTACAATGAGCAGTTCTTC; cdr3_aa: CASSQDGSGGIYNEQFF
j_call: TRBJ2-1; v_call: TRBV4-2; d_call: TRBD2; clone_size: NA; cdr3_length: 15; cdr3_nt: TGTGCCAGCAGCCAAGAAGGGCCTAGCGGGGGGATCCAGTTCTTC; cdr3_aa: CASSQEGPSGGIQFF
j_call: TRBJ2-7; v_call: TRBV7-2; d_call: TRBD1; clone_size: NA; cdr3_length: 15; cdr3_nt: TGTGCCAGCAGCTCGGGTCAGGGGGCGTCCTACGAGCAGTACTTC; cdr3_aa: CASSSGQGASYEQYF
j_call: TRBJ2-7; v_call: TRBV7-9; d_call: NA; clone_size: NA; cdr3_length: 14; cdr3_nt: TGTGCCAGCAGCTTAACCCTCTCTCCCTACGAGCAGTACTTC; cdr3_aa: CASSLTLSPYEQYF
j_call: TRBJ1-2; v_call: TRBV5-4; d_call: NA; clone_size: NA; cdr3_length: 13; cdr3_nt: TGTGCCAGCAGCTTTTTATCCCGAGATGGCTACACCTTC; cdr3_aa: CASSFLSRDGYTF
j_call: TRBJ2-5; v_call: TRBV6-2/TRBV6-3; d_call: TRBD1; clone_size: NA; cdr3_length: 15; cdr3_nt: TGTGCCAGCAGCCGGGGACAGGGAGTGGGAGAGACCCAGTACTTC; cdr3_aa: CASSRGQGVGETQYF
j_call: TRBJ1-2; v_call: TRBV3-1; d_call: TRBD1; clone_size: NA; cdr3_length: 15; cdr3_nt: TGTGCCAGCAGCCCCTGGACAGGGGGCGAGTATGGCTACACCTTC; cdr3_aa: CASSPWTGGEYGYTF
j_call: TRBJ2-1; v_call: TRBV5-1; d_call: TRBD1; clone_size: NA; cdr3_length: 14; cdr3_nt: TGCGCCAGCAGCCCCGGACAGGTCTACAATGAGCAGTTCTTC; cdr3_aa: CASSPGQVYNEQFF
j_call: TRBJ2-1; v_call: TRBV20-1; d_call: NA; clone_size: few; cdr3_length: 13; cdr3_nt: TGCAGTGCTAGGGATCCTTCCAACAATGAGCAGTTCTTC; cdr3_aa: CSARDPSNNEQFF
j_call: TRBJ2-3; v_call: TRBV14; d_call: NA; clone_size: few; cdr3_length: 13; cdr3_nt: TGTGCCAGCACCCGCGGGGGCGCAGATACGCAGTATTTT; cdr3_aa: CASTRGGADTQYF
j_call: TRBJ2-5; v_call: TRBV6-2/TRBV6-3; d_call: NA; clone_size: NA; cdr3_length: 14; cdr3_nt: TGTGCCAGCAGACCACCTGGGGGCCAAGAGACCCAGTACTTC; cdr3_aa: CASRPPGGQETQYF
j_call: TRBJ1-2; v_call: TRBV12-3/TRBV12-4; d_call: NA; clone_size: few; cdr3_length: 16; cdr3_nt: TGTGCCAGCAGTTTAAGGAGAAACGCACAGGTTGGGGGTTACACCTTC; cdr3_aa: CASSLRRNAQVGGYTF
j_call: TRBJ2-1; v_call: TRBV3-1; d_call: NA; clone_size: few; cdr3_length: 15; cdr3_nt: TGTGCCAGCAGCCAGACCCTGACAGTGTACAATGAGCAGTTCTTC; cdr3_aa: CASSQTLTVYNEQFF